What follows describes a single T cell receptor beta chain. Its antigen is not identified. The study profiled TCR beta VDJ and CDR3 using genomic DNA as template. TCRdb reprocessed the reads via MiXCR and lists one record per CDR3 protein. The sample records around 250,000 distinct CDR3 sequences, approximately 79% being singletons. This entry comes from a study of CD8+CD57+ T cells in acquired aplastic anemia. Study findings and constraints: Patients showed no significant difference from controls in CD8+ Simpson's diversity. Shared by patients and controls, 25 to 30 CD8+ CDR3s were abundant in patients.

Patients chosen for sequencing had CD8+CD57+ cells that had expanded, as shown by flow cytometry. Each patient carried a diagnosis of severe acquired aplastic anemia. Patients were untreated when blood was sampled. The receptor comes from a human donor with aplastic anemia. The sample taken for sequencing was sorted CD4+, CD8+, or CD8+CD57+ T cells (not recorded which) from PBMCs.

The CDR3, as DNA: TGTGCCACCAGCAGGCTGCGGGGGGGCCCCTCCTCGCAGTATTTT. The encoded protein is CATSRLRGGPSSQYF. The chain uses TRBV15 and TRBJ2-3; 9 bases fit TRBD2. The CDR3 is 15 amino acids. Germline CDR1 and CDR2: LNHNV and YYDKDF (reference sequence). The J segment lost 10 bases and the V segment lost 3 bases, leaving 11 bases of the junction unmatched.